These T cell receptor beta chains were read from a single sample in a study of T cells in Graves' hyperthyroidism and ophthalmopathy. TCRdb used MiXCR to reprocess the multiplex PCR reads, holding one entry per CDR3 protein. The table has some 500,000 distinct CDR3 sequences, roughly 14% seen once; the top ten hold under 20%. The sequenced material came from blood. The source of these receptors is a woman between 18 and 29 years old with Graves' hyperthyroidism. Both conserved end residues are part of each CDR3. D genes are given only for firm matches. Not every row has a clone size; where given, it reads once, few, many or a size class.

few	TRBD2	TRBV3-1	TRBJ2-1	CASSQGGTSGSGNEQFF	TGTGCCAGCAGCCAAGGGGGGACTAGCGGGAGTGGCAATGAGCAGTTCTTC
-	TRBD1	TRBV7-9	TRBJ1-1	CASSLGQGRLEAFF	TGTGCCAGCAGCTTGGGACAGGGGCGCCTTGAAGCTTTCTTT
many	-	TRBV29-1	TRBJ2-7	CSVEGSDHSSYEQYF	TGCAGCGTTGAAGGTAGCGACCACAGCTCCTACGAGCAGTACTTC
many	TRBD1	TRBV6-1	TRBJ1-3	CASSTGGTGNTIYF	TGTGCCAGCAGCACAGGGGGCACCGGAAACACCATATATTTT
many	-	TRBV7-3	TRBJ2-1	CASSRRVISEARDNEQFF	TGTGCCAGCAGCAGAAGGGTTATATCGGAGGCTCGGGACAATGAGCAGTTCTTC
many	TRBD1	TRBV20-1	TRBJ1-1	CSAPGGQNTEAFF	TGCAGTGCTCCAGGGGGCCAGAACACTGAAGCTTTCTTT
many	-	TRBV28	TRBJ1-2	CAPTIPHNLYGYTF	TGTGCCCCCACCATACCCCATAACCTCTATGGCTACACCTTC
many	TRBD2	TRBV11-2	TRBJ2-1	CASSPRRLAGASEQFF	TGTGCCAGCAGCCCTCGACGACTAGCGGGAGCGAGTGAGCAGTTCTTC
-	-	TRBV20-1	TRBJ1-2	CSSTTPEDYGYTF	TGCAGTTCCACGACTCCCGAGGACTATGGCTACACCTTC
few	-	TRBV29-1	TRBJ2-5	CSVSRGTLGETQYF	TGCAGCGTTTCTCGGGGGACGTTGGGGGAGACCCAGTACTTC
few	TRBD2	TRBV13	TRBJ2-7	CASSFPSSGDPYEQYF	TGTGCCAGCAGCTTCCCTTCTAGCGGGGATCCCTACGAGCAGTACTTC
many	TRBD2	TRBV6-1	TRBJ2-1	CASGSSGLGSYNEQFF	TGTGCCAGCGGAAGTTCGGGACTAGGGTCCTACAATGAGCAGTTCTTC
few	-	TRBV6-1	TRBJ1-2	CASSPRTSSYTF	TGTGCCAGCAGCCCCAGGACATCAAGCTACACCTTC